The 21 T cell receptor beta chains in this list originate from one sample, sequenced in a study of CD8+ T cells in alopecia areata. Reverse transcription of extracted RNA yielded cDNA, which provided the sequencing template. The repertoire was sequenced with immunoSEQ multiplex PCR; TCRdb's copy has only in-frame clones and lacks some. The sample carries about 150,000 clones, around 57% recorded once. The specimen was CD4+ T cells sorted from blood. The receptors shown here come from a human donor in good health.

V usage is TRBV29-1 and J usage is TRBJ2-7; 8 nucleotides line up with TRBD2. The J segment lost 3 bases and the V segment lost 5 bases, leaving 9 bases of the junction unmatched. Germline V lookup: CDR1 SQVTM, CDR2 ANQGSEA. CDR3 length: 14 amino acids. For the CDR3, the DNA is TGCAGCGTTTTTCCAGGCGGGGGGATCTACGAGCAGTACTTC. This translates into CSVFPGGGIYEQYF.

This chain connects TRBV25-1 to TRBJ2-7; possibly TRBD1 for D (5 bases). The V end was cut by 4 bases, the J end by 0 bases, with 13 bases between. This CDR3 is 15 amino acids long. Germline V CDR1 and CDR2: MGHDK, SYGVNS. The CDR3 loop reads CASSVAGKPSYEQYF. DNA for the CDR3: TGTGCCAGCAGTGTTGCAGGGAAACCCTCCTACGAGCAGTACTTC.

V and J are TRBV29-1 and TRBJ2-1, with 8 positions matching TRBD2. Germline V gives CDR1 SQVTM, CDR2 ANQGSEA. The CDR3 runs 15 residues. The J segment lost 6 bases and the V segment lost 7 bases, leaving 14 bases of the junction unmatched. The CDR3 region has the DNA TGCAGCGCTTCACGGGGGGGAGTGCGGCCCAATGAGCAGTTCTTC. As protein: CSASRGGVRPNEQFF.

The CDR3 region has the DNA TGCAGCTTTTCCTCCTCTTCTGAGCAGTTCTTC. Amino acids: CSFSSSSEQFF. This chain joins TRBV20-1 and TRBJ2-1; D is unresolved. Germline V CDR1 and CDR2: DFQATT, SNEGSKA (reference sequence). This CDR3 contains 11 residues.

This clone occurred a few times. This sequence joins TRBV7-6 and TRBJ2-1; tentatively, D is TRBD2 (6 bases). Trimming removed 3 bases at V and 6 bases at J, with 12 bases between. CDR3 length: 14 amino acids. The V gene's germline CDR1 is SGHVS and CDR2 FNYEAQ. CDR3 sequence (DNA): TGTGCCAGCAGCTTGGGGGGTAGGCCCAATGAGCAGTTCTTC. Encoded protein: CASSLGGRPNEQFF.

This sequence joins TRBV13 and TRBJ2-1; TRBD2 is a possible D gene (5 bases). CDR1 PRHDT and CDR2 FYEKMQ come from the germline V gene (reference sequence). V was trimmed by 1 base and J by 3 bases, leaving 10 bases between them. The CDR3 is 15 residues long. The CDR3 nucleotides are TGTGCCAGCAGCTTAGCGGTGGCGGGCTACAATGAGCAGTTCTTC. Its translation: CASSLAVAGYNEQFF. The full variable domain, its missing parts supplied by reference TRBV13 and TRBJ2-1, is AAGVIQSPRHLIKEKRETATLKCYPIPRHDTVYWYQQGPGQDPQFLISFYEKMQSDKGSIPDRFSAQQFSDYHSELNMSSLELGDSALYFCASSLAVAGYNEQFFGPGTRLTVL.

The rearrangement links TRBV10-3 to TRBJ2-1, with 7 bases fitting TRBD2. Germline loops: CDR1 ENHRY, CDR2 SYGVKD. The CDR3 is 14 residues long. Trimming at V came to 7 bases and at J to 4 bases, leaving 7 bases not matched to a gene. Written as DNA, the CDR3 is TGTGCCATCAAAGGCGGGAGTACTTACAATGAGCAGTTCTTC. The encoded protein is CAIKGGSTYNEQFF.

The table lists this clone with a few counts. The rearrangement uses TRBV29-1 and TRBJ2-1, with 7 bases aligning to TRBD1. CDR3 length: 14 residues. From germline, CDR1 is SQVTM and CDR2 ANQGSEA. V lost 5 bases and J lost 1; bases outside the gene matches: 5. The CDR3 coding sequence is TGCAGCGTTAGGGAGACAGGGTCCTACAATGAGCAGTTCTTC. Translated, it gives CSVRETGSYNEQFF.

This clone was picked up a small number of times. This rearrangement joins TRBV7-2 to TRBJ2-7; the D gene is possibly TRBD1 (6 bases). Germline CDR1 reads SGHTA; CDR2 reads FQGNSA. This CDR3 has 15 residues. With 0 bases removed from V and 3 bases from J, the gap between germline ends came to 12 bases. CDR3 loop: CASSLAGTLYYEQYF. CDR3 nucleotide sequence: TGTGCCAGCAGCTTAGCAGGGACACTTTACTACGAGCAGTACTTC.

The V gene is TRBV9, the J gene TRBJ2-4, with D unresolved. V was pared by 0 bases and J by 1 base, with 8 bases between. The germline V gene encodes CDR1 SGDLS and CDR2 YYNGEE. There are 15 residues in the CDR3. CDR3 bases: TGTGCCAGCAGCGTAGAGACGGACGCCAAAAACATTCAGTACTTC. Translation: CASSVETDAKNIQYF.

This clone was observed a handful of times. J is TRBJ1-2 and V is TRBV19; no clear D. V was cut by 1 base and J by 4 bases, with 4 bases left in between. Germline V gene data show CDR1 as LNHDA and CDR2 as SQIVND (reference sequence). The CDR3 contains 12 residues. The CDR3 sequence: CASSIASYGYTF. The CDR3 nucleotides are TGTGCCAGTAGTATAGCGTCCTATGGCTACACCTTC.

This clone was counted a single time. The rearrangement links TRBV18 to TRBJ1-2; possibly TRBD1 for D (6 bases). With 6 bases removed from V and 5 bases from J, the gap between germline ends came to 19 bases. The CDR3 totals 15 residues. Germline V CDR1 and CDR2: KGHSH, LQKENI. The CDR3 nucleotides read TGTGCCAGCTCTCCGGACAGAGGAGATGGATATGGCTACACCTTC. It specifies CASSPDRGDGYGYTF.

This chain links TRBV2 with TRBJ1-5, with D possibly matching TRBD1 (5 bases). Germline assignment: CDR1 SNHLY and CDR2 FYNNEI. The CDR3 totals 14 residues. V was shortened by 4 bases and J by 4 bases, with 11 bases between the two germline ends. For the CDR3, the DNA is TGTGCCAGCAGTGTGTCCGGGGGGAATCAGCCCCAGCATTTT. Its protein is CASSVSGGNQPQHF. Full variable domain (outside the CDR3, taken from reference TRBV2 and TRBJ1-5): EPEVTQTPSHQVTQMGQEVILRCVPISNHLYFYWYRQILGQKVEFLVSFYNNEISEKSEIFDDQFSVERPDGSNFTLKIRSTKLEDSAMYFCASSVSGGNQPQHFGDGTRLSIL.

The chain carries TRBV29-1 and TRBJ2-1; 14 bases are a match to TRBD2. Germline-derived CDR1 and CDR2 are SQVTM and ANQGSEA. The CDR3 extends over 17 amino acids. V was pared by 4 bases and J by 0 bases, with 5 bases of the junction left unmatched. The CDR3 nucleotides read TGCAGCGTTGCGGGACTAGCGGGAGACAGCTCCTACAATGAGCAGTTCTTC. Translation gives CSVAGLAGDSSYNEQFF.

This chain uses TRBV5-1 with TRBJ1-2; D uncertain. The CDR3 has 15 residues. The germline gives CDR1 SGHRS, CDR2 YFSETQ. Deletions cut 4 bases from V and 8 bases from J, with 21 bases between. The CDR3 sequence is CASSRGVEGSGGYTF. As DNA, the CDR3 is TGCGCCAGCAGCCGTGGCGTGGAGGGCTCTGGAGGCTACACCTTC.

In this sample, this clone turned up a few times. The chain carries TRBV9 and TRBJ2-7; D remains ambiguous. The CDR3 loop spans 14 amino acids. Per the germline V gene, CDR1 is SGDLS and CDR2 is YYNGEE. With 0 bases removed from V and 6 bases from J, the gap between germline ends came to 13 bases. Here the CDR3 reads CASSVGAVAIEQYF. The CDR3 nucleotides are TGTGCCAGCAGCGTAGGGGCTGTGGCCATCGAGCAGTACTTC.

The gene calls are TRBV6-6 and TRBJ2-2; TRBD2 matches 8 bases. Trimming took 0 bases from V and 5 from J; bases not matched to a gene: 2. There are 15 residues in the CDR3. The germline V gene has CDR1 MNHNY and CDR2 SVGAGI (reference sequence). The CDR3 sequence is CASSYSTGGTGELFF. The CDR3 nucleotides are TGTGCCAGCAGTTACTCGACGGGGGGGACCGGGGAGCTGTTTTTT.

The CDR3 is CASNRADEQYF. The CDR3 nucleotides read TGTGCCAGCAACAGGGCTGACGAGCAGTACTTC. V and J are TRBV25-1 and TRBJ2-7; D might be TRBD1 (6 bases). V was pared by 7 bases and J by 5 bases, with 9 bases between. The CDR3 consists of 11 residues. Germline lookup yields CDR1 MGHDK and CDR2 SYGVNS.

The chain employs TRBV7-6 and TRBJ2-3, with 9 bases matching TRBD1. V lost 5 bases to trimming and J lost 4 bases; unmatched junction nucleotides: 10. The CDR3 consists of 16 residues. Germline V lookup: CDR1 SGHVS, CDR2 FNYEAQ. The CDR3 nucleotides are TGTGCCAGCAGCCTTCACGGGACAGGGTTTCCAGATACGCAGTATTTT. Translation gives CASSLHGTGFPDTQYF.

There are a few counts of this clone. V and J are TRBV6-5 and TRBJ2-1, with a tentative D call TRBD2 (6 bases). Trimming took off 6 bases at V and 9 bases at J, with 15 bases between the two ends. CDR3 length: 13 residues. CDR1 is MNHEY and CDR2 is SVGAGI in the germline V gene. CDR3 region: CASRTRLEPEQFF. The CDR3 nucleotides are TGTGCCAGCAGGACCCGACTAGAGCCTGAGCAGTTCTTC.

The CDR3 DNA reads as TGTGCCAGCAGTGTTGTGGGAGGAAACACCGGGGAGCTGTTTTTT. This codes for CASSVVGGNTGELFF. The V call is TRBV2, the J call TRBJ2-2; D may be TRBD2 (6 bases). Trimming shortened V by 4 bases and J by 2 bases, and 11 bases separated the two germline ends. The CDR3 has 15 residues. Germline V gives CDR1 SNHLY, CDR2 FYNNEI.